This note documents a single T cell receptor (beta chain) sequence. Germline V gene sequence: CDR1 MNHEY, CDR2 SMNVEV (reference sequence). Trimming took 1 base from V and 4 from J, leaving 13 bases between them. The CDR3 totals 15 residues. These data originate in a study of blood T cell repertoires in COVID-19. Libraries were prepared by immunoSEQ multiplex PCR; TCRdb keeps only in-frame clonotypes and omits some of them. Counted here are a few hundred thousand clones, around four fifths occurring once; the ten biggest clones make up 4% to 6%. The chain has TRBV27 and TRBJ1-2; D may be TRBD1 (6 bases). The origin of this receptor is a woman in her fifties or sixties who had recovered from COVID-19. Sequencing was performed on peripheral blood. The CDR3 DNA is TGTGCCAGCAGTTTATTAGGTCAGGGGACCTATGGCTACACCTTC. Protein sequence: CASSLLGQGTYGYTF.